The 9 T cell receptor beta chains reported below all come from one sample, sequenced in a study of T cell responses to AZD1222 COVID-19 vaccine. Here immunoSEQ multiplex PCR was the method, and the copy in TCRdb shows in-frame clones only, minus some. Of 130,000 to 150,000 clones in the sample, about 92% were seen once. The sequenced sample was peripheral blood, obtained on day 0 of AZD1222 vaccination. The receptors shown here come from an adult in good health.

The CDR3 DNA sequence: TGTGCTAGTGGGGCCGGACAGGGGGCAGGATACGAGCAGTACTTC. Residues: CASGAGQGAGYEQYF. V gene TRBV12-5 combines with J gene TRBJ2-7; 11 nucleotides align to TRBD1. V was pared by 6 bases and J by 4 bases, with 8 bases of the junction left unmatched. Germline assignment: CDR1 LGHNT and CDR2 FRNRAP. This CDR3 contains 15 residues. Complete variable domain (other parts from reference TRBV12-5 and TRBJ2-7): DARVTQTPRHKVTEMGQEVTMRCQPILGHNTVFWYRQTMMQGLELLAYFRNRAPLDDSGMPKDRFSAEMPDATLATLKIQPSEPRDSAVYFCASGAGQGAGYEQYFGPGTRLTVT.

CDR3 sequence: CASSQGRDRGAYEQYF. The CDR3 DNA is TGCGCCAGCAGCCAAGGGAGGGACAGGGGGGCCTACGAGCAGTACTTC. This chain uses TRBV4-1 with TRBJ2-7; 11 bases map to TRBD1. Trimming removed 1 base from V and 2 bases from J; junction bases left unmatched: 4. This CDR3 has 16 residues. CDR1 and CDR2 (germline): MGHRA, YSYEKL.

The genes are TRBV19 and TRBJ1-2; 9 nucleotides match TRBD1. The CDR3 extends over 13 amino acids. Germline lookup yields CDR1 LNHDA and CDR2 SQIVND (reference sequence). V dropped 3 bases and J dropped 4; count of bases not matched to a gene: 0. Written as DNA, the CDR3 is TGTGCCAGTAGTATGGGACAGGGCTATGGCTACACCTTC. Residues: CASSMGQGYGYTF. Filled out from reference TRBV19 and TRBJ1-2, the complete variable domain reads DGGITQSPKYLFRKEGQNVTLSCEQNLNHDAMYWYRQDPGQGLRLIYYSQIVNDFQKGDIAEGYSVSREKKESFPLTVTSAQKNPTAFYLCASSMGQGYGYTFGSGTRLTVV.

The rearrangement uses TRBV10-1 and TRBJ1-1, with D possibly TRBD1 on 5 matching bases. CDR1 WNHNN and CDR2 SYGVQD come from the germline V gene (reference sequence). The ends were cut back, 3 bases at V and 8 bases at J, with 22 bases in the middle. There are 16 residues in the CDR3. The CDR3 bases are TGCGCCAGCAGTGAATCGGGACCGCCCGACGATGGAGAAGCTTTCTTT. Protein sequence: CASSESGPPDDGEAFF.

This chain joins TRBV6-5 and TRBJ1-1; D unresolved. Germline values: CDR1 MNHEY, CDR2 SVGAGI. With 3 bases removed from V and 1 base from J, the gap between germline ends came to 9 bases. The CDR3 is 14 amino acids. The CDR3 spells CASSYDEGNTEAFF. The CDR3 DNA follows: TGTGCCAGCAGTTATGACGAGGGGAACACTGAAGCTTTCTTT.

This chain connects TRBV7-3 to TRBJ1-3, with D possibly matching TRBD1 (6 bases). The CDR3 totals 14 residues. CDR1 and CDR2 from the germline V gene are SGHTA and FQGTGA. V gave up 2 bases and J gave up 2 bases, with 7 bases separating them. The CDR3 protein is CASSLAGAGNTIYF. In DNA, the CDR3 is TGTGCCAGCAGCTTAGCAGGGGCTGGAAACACCATATATTTT.

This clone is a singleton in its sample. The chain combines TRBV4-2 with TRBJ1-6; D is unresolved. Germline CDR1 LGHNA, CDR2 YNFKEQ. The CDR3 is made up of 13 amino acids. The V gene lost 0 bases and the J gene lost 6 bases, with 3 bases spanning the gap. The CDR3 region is CASSQELNSPLHF. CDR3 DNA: TGTGCCAGCAGCCAAGAGCTTAATTCACCCCTCCACTTT.

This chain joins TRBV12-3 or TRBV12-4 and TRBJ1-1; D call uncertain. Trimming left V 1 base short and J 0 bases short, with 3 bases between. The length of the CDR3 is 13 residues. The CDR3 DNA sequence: TGTGCCAGCAGTTTAGTAGTGAACACTGAAGCTTTCTTT. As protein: CASSLVVNTEAFF.

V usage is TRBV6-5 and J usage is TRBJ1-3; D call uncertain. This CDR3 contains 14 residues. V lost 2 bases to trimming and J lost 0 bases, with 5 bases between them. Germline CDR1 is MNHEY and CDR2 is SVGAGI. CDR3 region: CASSYGFSGNTIYF. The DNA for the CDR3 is TGTGCCAGCAGTTACGGTTTCTCTGGAAACACCATATATTTT.